This entry lists 31 T cell receptor beta chains sequenced from one sample in a study of blood T cell repertoires in COVID-19 (dated by TCRdb to the early 2020s). The receptor library was made with the immunoSEQ multiplex PCR assay. TCRdb limited this immuneACCESS table to in-frame rearrangements with V and J called. A share of clones is missing; checked studies link under half to unresolved V genes, and the rest is unexplained. The sample yields 230,000 or so clones; 88% were counted once. 2% to 2.5% of the sample is in the top ten clones. Sequenced material: PBMCs or T cells enriched from blood (not recorded which). The origin of the receptors is a woman in her thirties or forties with acute COVID-19.

This clone appeared a single time. The chain recombines TRBV18 with TRBJ1-2; TRBD1 agrees at 9 bases. This CDR3 spans 13 amino acids. CDR1 is KGHSH, CDR2 LQKENI, per germline. V shed 3 bases and J 9 bases; nucleotides not matched to a gene: 5. Here the CDR3 reads CASSPRTGESYTF. The CDR3 DNA follows: TGTGCCAGCTCACCCCGGACAGGGGAGAGCTACACCTTC.

This rearrangement joins TRBV25-1 to TRBJ1-1, with no clear D. Trimming took off 3 bases at V and 7 bases at J, with 15 bases between the two ends. Germline lookup yields CDR1 MGHDK and CDR2 SYGVNS. This CDR3 has 14 amino acids. CDR3 amino acids: CASSDHGILNEAFF. The CDR3 DNA reads as TGTGCCAGCAGTGATCACGGGATTCTCAATGAAGCTTTCTTT.

The chain joins TRBV19 to TRBJ1-1, with 9 bases identical to TRBD1. V trimming: 7 bases; J trimming: 5 bases; junction bases outside the gene matches: 5. The CDR3 sequence is 13 residues long. CDR1 LNHDA and CDR2 SQIVND come from the germline V gene (reference sequence). The CDR3 DNA reads TGTGCCAGTACCGGGACAGGGAAAACTGAAGCTTTCTTT. The encoded protein is CASTGTGKTEAFF.

The rearrangement joins TRBV28 to TRBJ2-2; 8 nucleotides line up with TRBD2. The CDR3 consists of 13 residues. Per germline, CDR1 MDHEN and CDR2 SYDVKM. V was pared by 7 bases and J by 7 bases, with 5 bases of the junction left unmatched. CDR3 residues: CASNSGGVGELFF. DNA for the CDR3: TGTGCCAGCAATTCGGGGGGGGTCGGGGAGCTGTTTTTT.

The chain couples TRBV6-1 to TRBJ2-2; no firm D call. The V gene lost 3 bases and the J gene lost 1 base, with 6 bases spanning the gap. CDR3 length: 14 residues. From germline, CDR1 is MNHNS and CDR2 SASEGT. The CDR3 bases are TGTGCCAGCAGTGAGCTAGGGAACACCGGGGAGCTGTTTTTT. This gives the protein CASSELGNTGELFF.

The chain carries TRBV7-2 and TRBJ1-1; 8 nucleotides agree with TRBD1. CDR3 length: 15 residues. V gave up 5 bases and J gave up 3 bases; unmatched junction bases: 8. CDR1 and CDR2 (germline): SGHTA, FQGNSA. The CDR3 DNA reads TGTGCCAGCAGCGACCAGGGGGCTGGGTACACTGAAGCTTTCTTT. This gives the protein CASSDQGAGYTEAFF.

The rearrangement uses TRBV14 and TRBJ2-3, with 8 nucleotides matching TRBD2. Germline V gene sequence: CDR1 SGHDN, CDR2 FVKESK. J was trimmed by 3 bases and V by 4 bases; bases with no gene match: 6. This CDR3 is built from 15 residues. The CDR3 nucleotides are TGTGCCAGCAGCCCGGGGCGGGAGGAAACAGATACGCAGTATTTT. It is translated as CASSPGREETDTQYF.

This clone was picked up a small number of times. The V and J genes are TRBV5-1 and TRBJ1-3; TRBD1 aligns across 7 bases. V dropped 0 bases and J dropped 2; count of bases not matched to a gene: 5. CDR3 length: 16 amino acids. Germline V lookup: CDR1 SGHRS, CDR2 YFSETQ. This chain's CDR3 is CASSLEGQGAGNTIYF. Written as DNA, the CDR3 is TGCGCCAGCAGCTTGGAGGGTCAGGGGGCTGGAAACACCATATATTTT.

The V and J genes are TRBV30 and TRBJ2-3; 8 bases are a match to TRBD2. Trimming removed 5 bases from V and 1 base from J; junction bases left unmatched: 5. CDR1 GTSNPN and CDR2 SVGIG come from the germline V gene (reference sequence). The CDR3 covers 14 residues. CDR3 DNA: TGTGCCTGGGGGCTAGCGGGCGGCACAGATACGCAGTATTTT. This gives the protein CAWGLAGGTDTQYF.

This clone was seen once. V usage is TRBV5-8 and J usage is TRBJ2-2; TRBD2 agrees at 7 bases. The length of the CDR3 is 13 residues. After removal of 5 bases from V and 5 bases from J, the junction contained 3 bases not matched to a gene. Germline lookup yields CDR1 SGHTS and CDR2 YDEGEE. The CDR3 loop reads CASRGAGTGELFF. Written as DNA, the CDR3 is TGTGCCAGCAGGGGAGCGGGAACCGGGGAGCTGTTTTTT. Based on the CDR3 plus reference TRBV5-8 and TRBJ2-2, the full variable domain is EAGVTQSPTHLIKTRGQQATLRCSPISGHTSVYWYQQALGLGLQFLLWYDEGEERNRGNFPPRFSGRQFPNYSSELNVNALELEDSALYLCASRGAGTGELFFGEGSRLTVL.

The chain's CDR3 is CASSRTGGDTQYF. In DNA, the CDR3 is TGTGCCAGTAGTAGGACAGGGGGAGATACGCAGTATTTT. The chain joins TRBV19 to TRBJ2-3, with 10 bases lining up with TRBD1. This CDR3 is 13 amino acids long. Germline V gene lookup returns CDR1 LNHDA and CDR2 SQIVND (reference sequence). The trim removed 4 bases at V and 5 bases at J, leaving 0 bases unmatched.

The J gene is TRBJ2-1, the V gene TRBV10-3, with 11 bases aligning to TRBD2. Germline-derived CDR1 and CDR2 are ENHRY and SYGVKD. CDR3 length equals 17 residues. J lost 2 bases, V lost 6 bases, and 9 bases had no gene match. CDR3 protein: CAIRGTMGLAAYNEQFF. The CDR3 region has the DNA TGTGCCATCAGGGGGACTATGGGACTAGCGGCCTACAATGAGCAGTTCTTC.

The V gene is TRBV4-2, the J gene TRBJ1-6; no clear D. The CDR3 runs to 15 residues. Per germline, CDR1 LGHNA and CDR2 YNFKEQ. V lost 0 bases to trimming and J lost 13 bases, with 16 bases between them. The CDR3, as DNA: TGTGCCAGCAGCCAAGACCCGAGGGATTCAGCGCCCCTCCACTTT. Translation: CASSQDPRDSAPLHF.

The chain combines TRBV3-1 (or the pseudogene TRBV3-2) with TRBJ2-7; D perhaps matches TRBD1 (5 bases). The germline CDR1 and CDR2 sequences are LGHDT and YNNKEL (reference sequence). The germline V and J ends were trimmed by 0 bases and 1 base, with 13 bases remaining between them. The CDR3 runs to 16 residues. The CDR3 here is CASSQDLGPKSYEQYF. CDR3 DNA sequence: TGTGCCAGCAGCCAAGATTTGGGGCCTAAATCCTACGAGCAGTACTTC.

The chain uses TRBV4-2 and TRBJ2-7; 12 positions agree with TRBD2. V gave up 3 bases and J gave up 1 base; unmatched junction bases: 7. The CDR3 runs 17 residues. Germline V gene data show CDR1 as LGHNA and CDR2 as YNFKEQ. CDR3 amino acids: CASSHSTSGGLSYEQYF. The CDR3 nucleotides are TGTGCCAGCAGCCACTCAACTAGCGGGGGGTTATCCTACGAGCAGTACTTC.

A few counts support this clone. CDR3 in amino acids: CASRSADRGYQETQYF. The CDR3 DNA is TGTGCCAGCAGGAGTGCGGACAGGGGCTACCAAGAGACCCAGTACTTC. This chain links TRBV7-9 with TRBJ2-5, with 9 bases identical to TRBD1. The CDR3 totals 16 residues. Trimming removed 6 bases from V and 0 bases from J; junction bases left unmatched: 8. CDR1 is SEHNR and CDR2 is FQNEAQ in the germline V gene (reference sequence).

This clone has just a few counts. V gene TRBV7-2 combines with J gene TRBJ1-1; 8 nucleotides align to TRBD1. CDR3 length: 14 amino acids. Germline V lookup: CDR1 SGHTA, CDR2 FQGNSA. Trimming took 4 bases from V and 5 from J; bases not matched to a gene: 6. CDR3: CASSSTRGLTEAFF. DNA for the CDR3: TGTGCCAGCAGCTCCACCAGGGGGCTGACTGAAGCTTTCTTT.

Note on this clone: Other DNA sequences of this sample code for an identical CDR3. The chain carries TRBV30 and TRBJ1-5, with a possible D match to TRBD1 (5 bases). Germline CDR1 and CDR2: GTSNPN and SVGIG (reference sequence). V shed 0 bases and J shed 6 bases, with 9 bases lying between them. The CDR3 length is 13 residues. CDR3 sequence (DNA): TGTGCCTGGAGTGTGCAGGGAGGTCAGCCCCAGCATTTT. Translating it yields CAWSVQGGQPQHF.

The gene calls are TRBV11-3 and TRBJ2-1, with D perhaps matching TRBD2 (6 bases). Germline CDR1 reads SGHNT; CDR2 reads YENEEA. The V end was cut by 4 bases, the J end by 4 bases, with 14 bases between. The CDR3 totals 15 residues. CDR3 bases: TGTGCCAGCAGCTGGGTAGCCGGAGGGTACAATGAGCAGTTCTTC. As protein: CASSWVAGGYNEQFF.

Only one count was recorded for this clone. This chain connects TRBV5-4 to TRBJ2-1; 9 bases are shared with TRBD2. The J segment lost 8 bases and the V segment lost 0 bases, leaving 6 bases of the junction unmatched. In germline, CDR1 is SGHNT, CDR2 YYREEE (reference sequence). The CDR3 loop spans 15 amino acids. The CDR3 sequence is CASSLAGGGADEQFF. CDR3 coding DNA: TGTGCCAGCAGCTTGGCCGGCGGGGGGGCGGATGAGCAGTTCTTC.

The J gene is TRBJ1-6, the V gene TRBV7-9, with 7 bases aligning to TRBD1. Germline V gene data show CDR1 as SEHNR and CDR2 as FQNEAQ (reference sequence). V gave up 4 bases and J gave up 9 bases; unmatched junction bases: 3. CDR3 size: 13 residues. This chain's CDR3 is CASSSGQVSPLHF. DNA of the CDR3: TGTGCCAGCAGCTCCGGACAGGTTTCACCCCTCCACTTT.

This clone appeared once. The chain combines TRBV6-2 or TRBV6-3 with TRBJ2-1; 12 nucleotides line up with TRBD2. Germline V gene data show CDR1 as MNHEY and CDR2 as SVGEGT. Trimming at V came to 6 bases and at J to 4 bases, leaving 10 bases not matched to a gene. The CDR3 is 17 residues long. CDR3 protein: CASSSPRTSGTYNEQFF. CDR3 nucleotide sequence: TGTGCCAGCAGCTCCCCTCGGACTAGCGGGACATACAATGAGCAGTTCTTC.

This rearrangement joins TRBV19 to TRBJ2-3, with D perhaps matching TRBD2 (5 bases). V gave up 3 bases and J gave up 0 bases, with 7 bases separating them. CDR3 size: 14 residues. Germline V CDR1 and CDR2: LNHDA, SQIVND (reference sequence). CDR3 sequence (DNA): TGTGCCAGTAGTATTAGCGCCAGCACAGATACGCAGTATTTT. This translates into CASSISASTDTQYF.

The V call is TRBV19, the J call TRBJ1-2; D remains ambiguous. The CDR3 is 12 residues long. The germline V gene has CDR1 LNHDA and CDR2 SQIVND (reference sequence). V lost 8 bases and J lost 1, with 8 bases in between. The CDR3 sequence: CASLSGNYGYTF. In DNA, the CDR3 is TGTGCCAGTCTATCCGGTAACTATGGCTACACCTTC.

Only one count was recorded for this clone. The chain has TRBV2 and TRBJ2-5; D is perhaps TRBD2 (6 bases). Germline-derived CDR1 and CDR2 are SNHLY and FYNNEI. This CDR3 region has 11 residues. Between the trimmed V and J ends, which lost 11 bases and 5 bases, there was a span of 12 bases. The CDR3 bases are TGTGCCGGGGGAGGACTTGAGACCCAGTACTTC. Translating it yields CAGGGLETQYF.

V is TRBV6-2 or TRBV6-3 and J is TRBJ1-1; D is possibly TRBD1 (5 bases). V dropped 0 bases and J dropped 3 bases, with 17 bases sitting between them. This CDR3 contains 17 residues. In germline, CDR1 is MNHEY, CDR2 SVGEGT. CDR3 in DNA: TGTGCCAGCAGTTACTCGAAGGGGCAGGGTCAAGACACTGAAGCTTTCTTT. Translated, it gives CASSYSKGQGQDTEAFF.

Written as DNA, the CDR3 is TGCAGCGTTGAAGTTCTGACGACTAGCGGGATGGCAGATACGCAGTATTTT. Protein product: CSVEVLTTSGMADTQYF. This chain links TRBV29-1 with TRBJ2-3; 11 positions match TRBD2. The CDR3 runs 17 residues. The trim removed 1 base at V and 4 bases at J, leaving 10 bases unmatched. The germline CDR1 and CDR2 sequences are SQVTM and ANQGSEA.

V usage is TRBV5-4 and J usage is TRBJ2-1; the D gene is possibly TRBD2 (5 bases). This CDR3 is 13 amino acids long. V lost 0 bases and J lost 10, with 11 bases in between. Germline V gives CDR1 SGHNT, CDR2 YYREEE (reference sequence). The CDR3 spells CASSLDAPGEQFF. The CDR3 coding sequence is TGTGCCAGCAGCTTGGACGCCCCGGGGGAGCAGTTCTTC.

The V call is TRBV10-3, the J call TRBJ2-1; 7 bases fit TRBD2. V was clipped by 7 bases and J by 7 bases; unmatched bases: 10. The CDR3 is 14 residues long. Germline loops: CDR1 ENHRY, CDR2 SYGVKD. CDR3 nucleotide sequence: TGTGCCATCACTAAGGTGGCGGGAGCGAATGAGCAGTTCTTC. The encoded protein is CAITKVAGANEQFF.

In this sample, this clone turned up a few times. This chain uses TRBV30 with TRBJ1-1, with D perhaps matching TRBD1 (5 bases). This CDR3 is built from 12 residues. V dropped 3 bases and J dropped 7 bases, with 12 bases sitting between them. Germline V CDR1 and CDR2: GTSNPN, SVGIG (reference sequence). The CDR3 here is CAWSPGGLEAFF. Written as DNA, the CDR3 is TGTGCCTGGAGCCCGGGGGGTCTTGAAGCTTTCTTT. Drawing the rest from reference TRBV30 and TRBJ1-1, the complete variable domain is SQTIHQWPATLVQPVGSPLSLECTVEGTSNPNLYWYRQAAGRGLQLLFYSVGIGQISSEVPQNLSASRPQDRQFILSSKKLLLSDSGFYLCAWSPGGLEAFFGQGTRLTVV.

CDR3 residues: CASRDRYLNQPQHF. In DNA, the CDR3 is TGTGCCAGTAGGGACAGGTATCTCAATCAGCCCCAGCATTTT. This sequence joins TRBV19 and TRBJ1-5; 7 nucleotides line up with TRBD1. This CDR3 contains 14 residues. Germline assignment: CDR1 LNHDA and CDR2 SQIVND (reference sequence). J was trimmed by 3 bases and V by 6 bases; bases with no gene match: 5.